This paragraph covers one T cell receptor beta chain sequence. Its antigen has not been determined. No base quality values were provided; no much bigger clone lies one nucleotide off. CDR1 and CDR2, per the germline V gene, are SGHTA and FQGNSA. Trimmed from V: 6 bases; trimmed from J: 4 bases; junction bases lacking a gene match: 8. The CDR3 starts with the cysteine, ends with the phenylalanine, and has 14 residues. Only CDR3 DNA remains: 42 bases, in frame from the first base. CD8 naive samples were CD45RO-negative cells positively selected for CCR7, giving a CD45RA+CCR7+ population that excluded TemRA cells. Donors were healthy HIV-negative adults with no recently reported acute infections or vaccinations. All donors were Caucasian adults living in Nashville, Tennessee, USA. Blood was obtained by leukapheresis, after which PBMCs were separated by Ficoll-Histopaque density gradient centrifugation and cryopreserved in liquid nitrogen vapor phase. Analytical flow cytometry was used to check the purity and quantity of each magnetically sorted T cell population. From each sorted fraction, genomic DNA was isolated and quantified by UV absorbance on a Nanodrop 2000c.

TCR CDR3 regions were amplified from genomic DNA by multiplex PCR using the deep immunoSEQ assay. Genomic DNA extracted from each cell subset was distributed evenly over all wells of several immunoSEQ 96-well plates, and each plate served as one replicate. For sorted subsets, approximately 200 ng of genomic DNA, equivalent to 25,000 to 35,000 T cell genomes, went into each replicate PCR. Purified libraries were quantified with a Qubit 3.0 fluorometer, sized on a Bioanalyzer 2100, and re-quantified with the KAPA Library Quantification kit. Each immunoSEQ 96-well plate was sequenced on its own single-read 150-cycle Illumina NextSeq 550 flow cell. Processing in the source paper ran as follows. Because the immunoSEQ output held only junctional sequences and lacked quality scores, the filtering could not match the filtering applied to full-length reads. Sequences were annotated with PyIR, a Python wrapper for IgBLAST v1.9, using IMGT germline references to assign V/J genes and CDR3. Reads were removed for weak V/J assignments (E-value above 1e-6), missing CDR3, stop codons, out-of-frame junctions, or ambiguous translated residues. V3J clonotypes were defined as sequences sharing the same inferred V gene, J gene, and CDR3 amino acid sequence. To compute the percentage overlap between repertoires, the number of shared unique clonotypes was divided by the size of the smaller repertoire. RTK rarefaction, the Chao1 estimator, and Recon v2.1 estimates of unobserved clonotypes were used to assess repertoire richness. Generation probabilities for all TCRbeta clonotypes obtained by the gDNA method from a handful of donors were computed using OLGA. TCRdb retrieved this table from immuneACCESS and kept in-frame rearrangements only. Not all clones are present; in checked studies, unresolved V genes account for under half, and no reason is known for the remainder. V, J and clone size derive from that table, while D and trimming were established from the DNA sequence. The sample profile shows approximately 810,000 clones; 92% of them were found once. The ten most abundant clones make up less than 25% of the sample.

The sample comes from a study of shared clonotypes between healthy human individuals (dated by TCRdb to 2020 to 2021). In terms of the full investigation: The cohort included three men and two women between 18 and 49 years of age. For each donor, CD4 naive and CD4 memory were each run on three plates, CD8 naive on two plates, and CD8 memory on one plate. Blood TCR repertoires of roughly five healthy adults were deeply sequenced to estimate repertoire size and the extent of clonotype sharing between individuals. To increase sequencing depth and limit assay-specific biases, different laboratories used diverse techniques to prepare libraries and sequence TCR repertoires. Each donor's leukapheresis produced roughly between roughly 0.85 and 10 billion PBMCs.

Study-wide findings and limitations: Sampling was limited to blood, and TCR repertoires in tissue likely differ from TCR repertoires in blood. Estimated clonotype richness was generally larger for naive than for memory subsets. Based on pairwise subsampling, the degree of clonotype sharing among donors was expected to be affected by sequencing depth. Because the study included only a small number of donors, the genetic and exposure-history diversity represented was limited. Higher generation probabilities were observed for clonotypes shared by all four sorted-subset donors than for non-shared clonotypes. Sharing across several donors was observed for approximately 4.6% of naive CD4, around 3.5% of naive CD8, 2% to 2.5% of memory CD4, and roughly 0.4% of memory CD8 clonotypes. Incomplete sequencing was indicated by rarefaction of sorted-subset datasets, despite the large sequencing depth.

This sequence was found in a man younger than 45 in good health. Sequencing was done on a sample of naive CD8+ T cells sorted from blood. In the paper's terms, the cell subset or site label means: CD45RA+CCR7+. The chain links TRBV7-2 with TRBJ1-1; 7 bases in the middle match TRBD1. At the DNA level, the sequence is TGTGCCAGCAGATCATACAGGGGACTCACTGAAGCTTTCTTT. Its product reads: CASRSYRGLTEAFF.